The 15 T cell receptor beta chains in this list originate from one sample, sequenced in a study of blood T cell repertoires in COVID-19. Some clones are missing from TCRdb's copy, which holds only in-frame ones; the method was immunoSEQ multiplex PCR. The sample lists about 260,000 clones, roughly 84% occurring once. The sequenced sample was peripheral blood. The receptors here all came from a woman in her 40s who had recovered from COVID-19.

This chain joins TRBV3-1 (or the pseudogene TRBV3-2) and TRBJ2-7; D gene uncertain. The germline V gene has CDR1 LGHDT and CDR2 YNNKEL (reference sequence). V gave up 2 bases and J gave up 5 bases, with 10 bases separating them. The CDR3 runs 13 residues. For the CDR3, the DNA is TGTGCCAGCAGCCAACCCCCAACGGACGAGCAGTACTTC. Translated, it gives CASSQPPTDEQYF.

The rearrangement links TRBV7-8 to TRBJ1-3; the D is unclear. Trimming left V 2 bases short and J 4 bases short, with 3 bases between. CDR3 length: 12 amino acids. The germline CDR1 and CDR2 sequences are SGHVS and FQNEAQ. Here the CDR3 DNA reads TGTGCCAGCAGCTTAAGCGGAAACACCATATATTTT. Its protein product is CASSLSGNTIYF.

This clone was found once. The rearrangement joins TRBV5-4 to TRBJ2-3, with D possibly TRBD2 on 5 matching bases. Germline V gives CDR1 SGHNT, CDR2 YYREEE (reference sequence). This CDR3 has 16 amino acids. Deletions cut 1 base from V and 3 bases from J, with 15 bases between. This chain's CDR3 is CASSLRGSTPTDTQYF. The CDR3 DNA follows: TGTGCCAGCAGCTTGAGAGGGTCGACCCCTACAGATACGCAGTATTTT.

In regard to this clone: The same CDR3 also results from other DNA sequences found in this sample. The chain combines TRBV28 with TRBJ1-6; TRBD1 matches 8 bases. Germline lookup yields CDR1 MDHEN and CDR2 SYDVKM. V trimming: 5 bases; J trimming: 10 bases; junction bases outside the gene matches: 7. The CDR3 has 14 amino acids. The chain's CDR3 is CASSPGQGRSPLHF. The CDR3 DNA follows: TGTGCCAGCAGTCCCGGACAGGGAAGATCACCCCTCCACTTT. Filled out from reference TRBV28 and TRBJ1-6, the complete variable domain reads DVKVTQSSRYLVKRTGEKVFLECVQDMDHENMFWYRQDPGLGLRLIYFSYDVKMKEKGDIPEGYSVSREKKERFSLILESASTNQTSMYLCASSPGQGRSPLHFGNGTRLTVT.

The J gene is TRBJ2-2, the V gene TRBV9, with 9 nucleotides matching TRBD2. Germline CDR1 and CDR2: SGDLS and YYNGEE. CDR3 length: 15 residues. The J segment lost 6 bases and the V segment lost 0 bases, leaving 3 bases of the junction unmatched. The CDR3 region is CASSVVSGGAGELFF. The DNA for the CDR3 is TGTGCCAGCAGCGTAGTTAGCGGGGGTGCCGGGGAGCTGTTTTTT.

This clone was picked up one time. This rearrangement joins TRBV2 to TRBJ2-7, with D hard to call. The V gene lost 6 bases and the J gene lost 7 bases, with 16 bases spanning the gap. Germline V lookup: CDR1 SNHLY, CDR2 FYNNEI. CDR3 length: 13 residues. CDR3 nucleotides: TGTGCCAGCAGGATTTTGACGTCGGAGGAGCAGTACTTC. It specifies CASRILTSEEQYF. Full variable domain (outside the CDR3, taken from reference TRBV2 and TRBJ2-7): EPEVTQTPSHQVTQMGQEVILRCVPISNHLYFYWYRQILGQKVEFLVSFYNNEISEKSEIFDDQFSVERPDGSNFTLKIRSTKLEDSAMYFCASRILTSEEQYFGPGTRLTVT.

Here the CDR3 DNA reads TGTGCCAGCAGCTTAGGACTAGCGGGACGCTACGACTACGAGCAGTACTTC. Its translation is CASSLGLAGRYDYEQYF. The rearrangement joins TRBV7-9 to TRBJ2-7, with 11 positions matching TRBD2. Germline CDR1 and CDR2: SEHNR and FQNEAQ (reference sequence). The CDR3 length is 17 residues. The J segment lost 3 bases and the V segment lost 1 base, leaving 8 bases of the junction unmatched.

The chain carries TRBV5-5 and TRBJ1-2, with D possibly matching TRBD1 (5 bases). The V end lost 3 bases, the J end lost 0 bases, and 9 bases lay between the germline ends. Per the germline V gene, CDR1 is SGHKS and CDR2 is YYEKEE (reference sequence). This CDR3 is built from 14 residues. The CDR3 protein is CASSSSTANYGYTF. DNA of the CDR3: TGTGCCAGCAGCTCCTCGACAGCTAACTATGGCTACACCTTC.

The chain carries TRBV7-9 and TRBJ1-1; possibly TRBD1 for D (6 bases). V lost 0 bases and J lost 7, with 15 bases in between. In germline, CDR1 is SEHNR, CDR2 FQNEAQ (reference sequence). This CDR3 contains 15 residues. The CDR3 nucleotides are TGTGCCAGCAGCTTAGCCCCAGGGGACCAAATTGAAGCTTTCTTT. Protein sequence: CASSLAPGDQIEAFF.

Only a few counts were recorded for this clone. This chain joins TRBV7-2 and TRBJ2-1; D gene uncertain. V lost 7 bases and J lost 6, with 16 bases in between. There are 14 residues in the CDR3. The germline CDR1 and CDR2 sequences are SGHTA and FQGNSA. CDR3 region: CASTPSRRSNEQFF. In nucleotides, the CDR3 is TGTGCCAGCACCCCTAGTAGGCGGTCCAATGAGCAGTTCTTC.

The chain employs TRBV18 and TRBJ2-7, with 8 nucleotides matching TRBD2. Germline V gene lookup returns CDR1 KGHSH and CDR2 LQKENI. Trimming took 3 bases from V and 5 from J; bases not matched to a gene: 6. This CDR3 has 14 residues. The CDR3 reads CASSPRGGRNEQYF. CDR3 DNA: TGTGCCAGCTCACCCCGGGGGGGAAGGAACGAGCAGTACTTC.

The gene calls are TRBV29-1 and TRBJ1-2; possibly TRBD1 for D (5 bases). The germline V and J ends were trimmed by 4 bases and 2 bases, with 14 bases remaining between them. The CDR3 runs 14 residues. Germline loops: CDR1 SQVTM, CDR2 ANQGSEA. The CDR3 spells CSVASGGPNYGYTF. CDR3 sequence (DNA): TGCAGCGTTGCTTCGGGGGGTCCGAACTATGGCTACACCTTC. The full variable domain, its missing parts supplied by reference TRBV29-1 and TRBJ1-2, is SAVISQKPSRDICQRGTSLTIQCQVDSQVTMMFWYRQQPGQSLTLIATANQGSEATYESGFVIDKFPISRPNLTFSTLTVSNMSPEDSSIYLCSVASGGPNYGYTFGSGTRLTVV.

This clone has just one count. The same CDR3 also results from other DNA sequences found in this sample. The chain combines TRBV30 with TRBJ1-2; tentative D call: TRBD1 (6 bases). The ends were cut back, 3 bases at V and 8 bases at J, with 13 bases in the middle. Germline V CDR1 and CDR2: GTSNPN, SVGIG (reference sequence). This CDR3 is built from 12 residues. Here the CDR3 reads CAWSGGAGGYTF. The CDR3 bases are TGTGCCTGGAGCGGGGGGGCGGGGGGCTACACCTTC.

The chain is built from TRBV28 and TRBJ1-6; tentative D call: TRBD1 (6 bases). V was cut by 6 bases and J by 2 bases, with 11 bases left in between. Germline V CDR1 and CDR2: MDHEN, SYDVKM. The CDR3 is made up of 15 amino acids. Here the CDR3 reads CASRPGQTYNSPLHF. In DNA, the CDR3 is TGTGCCAGCAGACCAGGACAGACCTATAATTCACCCCTCCACTTT.

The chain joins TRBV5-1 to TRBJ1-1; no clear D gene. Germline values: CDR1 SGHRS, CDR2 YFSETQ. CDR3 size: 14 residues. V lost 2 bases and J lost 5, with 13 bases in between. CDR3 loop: CASSLSASRTEAFF. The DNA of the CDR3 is TGCGCCAGCAGCTTATCGGCTTCTAGGACTGAAGCTTTCTTT. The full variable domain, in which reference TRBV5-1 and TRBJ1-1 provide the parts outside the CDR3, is KAGVTQTPRYLIKTRGQQVTLSCSPISGHRSVSWYQQTPGQGLQFLFEYFSETQRNKGNFPGRFSGRQFSNSRSEMNVSTLELGDSALYLCASSLSASRTEAFFGQGTRLTVV.